The next 11 T cell receptor beta chains were all read from a single sample in a study of cytomegalovirus exposure and HLA in healthy donors (TCRdb year 2017). Library preparation was by the immunoSEQ multiplex PCR assay. TCRdb mirrors the immuneACCESS table, restricted to in-frame sequences. Some clones are absent from its copies; in checked studies, under half trace to an unresolved V gene, and the reason for the others is unknown. The sample table lists about 150,000 clones, less than 90% of them with a count of one. The ten most abundant clones make up 3% to 3.5% of the sample. The sequenced sample was PBMCs. Receptor source: a woman in her late teens or twenties in good health and CMV-seropositive.

The rearrangement links TRBV11-1 to TRBJ2-1, with D possibly being TRBD2 (5 bases). The CDR3 covers 14 residues. Germline CDR1 and CDR2: SGHAT and FQDESV (reference sequence). Between the trimmed V and J ends, which lost 1 base and 12 bases, there was a span of 16 bases. This CDR3 reads CASSLEPLGSGQFF. In DNA form, the CDR3 reads TGTGCCAGCAGCTTAGAACCCCTGGGGAGCGGGCAGTTCTTC.

The genes are TRBV9 and TRBJ2-5, with D maybe TRBD2 (7 bases). This CDR3 has 16 residues. The germline V gene has CDR1 SGDLS and CDR2 YYNGEE. The V end was cut by 4 bases, the J end by 4 bases, with 20 bases between. CDR3 nucleotide sequence: TGTGCCAGCAGCCTATCCCCTGGGGGAGGGGGAGAGACCCAGTACTTC. It encodes CASSLSPGGGGETQYF.

The chain employs TRBV13 and TRBJ2-7, with TRBD2 matching over 11 bases. V was clipped by 3 bases and J by 6 bases; unmatched bases: 10. CDR1 and CDR2 (germline): PRHDT, FYEKMQ (reference sequence). The CDR3 totals 16 residues. CDR3 coding DNA: TGTGCCAGCAGCTTTCAAGAGACTAGCGGGAAGTTCGAGCAGTACTTC. It is translated as CASSFQETSGKFEQYF.

The chain couples TRBV14 to TRBJ2-1; 11 bases agree with TRBD2. V lost 2 bases to trimming and J lost 10 bases; unmatched junction nucleotides: 7. Germline CDR1 SGHDN, CDR2 FVKESK. The CDR3 has 15 amino acids. The CDR3 nucleotides are TGTGCCAGCAGCCAATTTCTAGCGGGAGGAGGAGAGCAGTTCTTC. It codes for CASSQFLAGGGEQFF.

The rearrangement uses TRBV6-5 and TRBJ2-3; 7 nucleotides align to TRBD1. V shed 6 bases, J shed 5 bases, and the junction held 5 bases outside the gene matches. In germline, CDR1 is MNHEY, CDR2 SVGAGI. CDR3 length: 13 residues. For the CDR3, the DNA is TGTGCCAGCAGCAGAGGGGGCAAAGATACGCAGTATTTT. Its protein product is CASSRGGKDTQYF.

The chain couples TRBV7-8 to TRBJ1-2; 9 bases fit TRBD1. Germline CDR1 reads SGHVS; CDR2 reads FQNEAQ. The CDR3 consists of 14 residues. The ends lost 4 bases at V and 4 bases at J; junction bases unmatched: 4. CDR3 nucleotides: TGTGCCAGCAGCTCTGGACAGGGGAGCTATGGCTACACCTTC. Protein product: CASSSGQGSYGYTF.

The chain uses TRBV19 and TRBJ2-7; D is perhaps TRBD2 (5 bases). Germline lookup yields CDR1 LNHDA and CDR2 SQIVND (reference sequence). The CDR3 sequence is 16 residues long. The V and J ends lost 7 bases and 0 bases respectively, with 19 bases between them. The CDR3 spells CASKPQAATPSYEQYF. The DNA of the CDR3 is TGTGCCAGTAAACCCCAAGCGGCTACTCCCTCCTACGAGCAGTACTTC.

The V call is TRBV6-5, the J call TRBJ1-1, with D unresolved. The CDR3 contains 16 residues. Trimming took 3 bases from V and 4 from J, leaving 18 bases between them. Germline CDR1 and CDR2: MNHEY and SVGAGI. Here the CDR3 reads CASSYTRTGGITEAFF. CDR3 DNA sequence: TGTGCCAGCAGTTATACCCGAACCGGAGGGATCACTGAAGCTTTCTTT.

The rearrangement uses TRBV5-1 and TRBJ2-1; TRBD2 agrees at 10 bases. This CDR3 spans 15 amino acids. Germline trimming cut 4 bases from V and 10 bases from J; bases unmatched to any gene: 11. Germline V gives CDR1 SGHRS, CDR2 YFSETQ. The CDR3 DNA sequence: TGCGCCAGCAGCGCGGGACTAGCGAACCACGGGGAGCAGTTCTTC. Residues: CASSAGLANHGEQFF.

The V gene is TRBV7-2, the J gene TRBJ1-2; D unresolved. The CDR3 is 14 residues long. The V gene's germline CDR1 is SGHTA and CDR2 FQGNSA. With 4 bases removed from V and 0 bases from J, the gap between germline ends came to 9 bases. The CDR3 DNA reads as TGTGCCAGCAGCTCTGACGGGGCTAACTATGGCTACACCTTC. Its translation is CASSSDGANYGYTF.

The gene calls are TRBV6-5 and TRBJ2-2; no clear D gene. CDR3 size: 15 residues. Germline V gene data show CDR1 as MNHEY and CDR2 as SVGAGI. With 3 bases removed from V and 0 bases from J, the gap between germline ends came to 8 bases. The CDR3 coding sequence is TGTGCCAGCAGTTATTCCCCTACGAACACCGGGGAGCTGTTTTTT. This codes for CASSYSPTNTGELFF.